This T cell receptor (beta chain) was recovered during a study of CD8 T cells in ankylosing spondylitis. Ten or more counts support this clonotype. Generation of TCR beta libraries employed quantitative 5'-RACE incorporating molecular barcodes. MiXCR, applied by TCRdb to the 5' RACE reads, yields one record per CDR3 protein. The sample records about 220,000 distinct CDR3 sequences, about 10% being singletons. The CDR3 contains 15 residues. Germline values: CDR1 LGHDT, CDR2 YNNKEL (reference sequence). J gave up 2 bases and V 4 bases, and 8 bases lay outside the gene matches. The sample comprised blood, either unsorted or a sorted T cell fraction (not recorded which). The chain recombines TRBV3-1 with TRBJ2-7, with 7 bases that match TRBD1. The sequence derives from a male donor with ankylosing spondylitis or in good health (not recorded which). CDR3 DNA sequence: TGTGCCAGCAGCCGAGACAGGGATATTACCTACGAGCAGTACTTC. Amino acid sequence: CASSRDRDITYEQYF.